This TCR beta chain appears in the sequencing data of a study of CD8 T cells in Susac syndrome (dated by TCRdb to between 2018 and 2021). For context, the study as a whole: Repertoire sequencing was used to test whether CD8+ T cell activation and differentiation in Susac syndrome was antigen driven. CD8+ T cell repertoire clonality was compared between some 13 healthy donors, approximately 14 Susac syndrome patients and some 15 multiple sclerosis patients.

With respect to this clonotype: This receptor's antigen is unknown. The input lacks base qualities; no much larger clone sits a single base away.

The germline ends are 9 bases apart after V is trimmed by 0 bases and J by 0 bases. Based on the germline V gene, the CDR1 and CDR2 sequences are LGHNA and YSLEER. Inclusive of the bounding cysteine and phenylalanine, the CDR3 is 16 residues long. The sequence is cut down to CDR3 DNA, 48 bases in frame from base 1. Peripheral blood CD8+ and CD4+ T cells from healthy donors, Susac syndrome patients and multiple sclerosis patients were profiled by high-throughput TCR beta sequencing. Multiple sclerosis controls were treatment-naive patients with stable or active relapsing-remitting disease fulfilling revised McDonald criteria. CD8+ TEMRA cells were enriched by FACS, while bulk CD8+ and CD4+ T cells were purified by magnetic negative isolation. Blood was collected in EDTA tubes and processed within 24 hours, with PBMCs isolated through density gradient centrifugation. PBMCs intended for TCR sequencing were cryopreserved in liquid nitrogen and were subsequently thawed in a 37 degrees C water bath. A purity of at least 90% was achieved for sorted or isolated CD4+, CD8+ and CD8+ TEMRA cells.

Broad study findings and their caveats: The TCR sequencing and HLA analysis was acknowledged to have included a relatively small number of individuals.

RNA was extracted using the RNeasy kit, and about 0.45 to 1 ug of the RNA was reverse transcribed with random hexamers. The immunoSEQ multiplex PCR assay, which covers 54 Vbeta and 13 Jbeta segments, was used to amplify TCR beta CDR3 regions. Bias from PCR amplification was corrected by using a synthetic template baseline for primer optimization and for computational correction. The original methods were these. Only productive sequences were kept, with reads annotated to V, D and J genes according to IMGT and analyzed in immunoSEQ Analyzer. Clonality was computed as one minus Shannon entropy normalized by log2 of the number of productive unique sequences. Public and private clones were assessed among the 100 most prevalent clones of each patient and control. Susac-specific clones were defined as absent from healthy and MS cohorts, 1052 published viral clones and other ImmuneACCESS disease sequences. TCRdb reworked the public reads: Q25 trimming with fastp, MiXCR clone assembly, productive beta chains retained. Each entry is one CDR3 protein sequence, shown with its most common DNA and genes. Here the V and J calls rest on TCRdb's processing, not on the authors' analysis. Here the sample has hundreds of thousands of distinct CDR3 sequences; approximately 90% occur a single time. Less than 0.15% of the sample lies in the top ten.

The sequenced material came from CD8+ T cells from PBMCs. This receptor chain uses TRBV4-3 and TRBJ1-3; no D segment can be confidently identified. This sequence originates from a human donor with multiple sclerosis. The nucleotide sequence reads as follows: TGCGCCAGCAGCCAAGATCGGGTACTCTCTGGAAACACCATATATTTT. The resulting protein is CASSQDRVLSGNTIYF.